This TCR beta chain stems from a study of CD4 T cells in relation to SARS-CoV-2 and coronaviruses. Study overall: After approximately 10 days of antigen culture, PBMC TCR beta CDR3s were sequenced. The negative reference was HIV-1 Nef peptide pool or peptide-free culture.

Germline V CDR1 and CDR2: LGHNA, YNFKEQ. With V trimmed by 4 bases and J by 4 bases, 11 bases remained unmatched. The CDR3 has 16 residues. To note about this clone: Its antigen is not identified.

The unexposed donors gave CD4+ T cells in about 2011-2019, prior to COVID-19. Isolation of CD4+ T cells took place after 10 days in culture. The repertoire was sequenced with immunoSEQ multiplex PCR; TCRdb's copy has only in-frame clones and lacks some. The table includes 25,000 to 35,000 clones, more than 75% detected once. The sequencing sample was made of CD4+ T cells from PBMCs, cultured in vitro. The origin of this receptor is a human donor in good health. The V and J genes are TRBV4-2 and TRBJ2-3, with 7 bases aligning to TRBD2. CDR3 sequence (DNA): TGTGCCAGCAGCCCAGAGGGCGGGAGTTTCGCAGATACGCAGTATTTT. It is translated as CASSPEGGSFADTQYF.